This T cell receptor beta chain was identified during a study of T cells in Graves' hyperthyroidism and ophthalmopathy. Amplification of TCR beta CDR3 regions used RNA as the template. A first-round RT-PCR of the TCR CDR3 used the HTBI primer set. Each CDR3 protein is one row after TCRdb ran MiXCR on the multiplex PCR reads. The sample includes roughly 720,000 distinct CDR3 sequences, around 16% of them seen just once. This clonotype showed up many times. Germline-derived CDR1 and CDR2 are SNHLY and FYNNEI. This CDR3 region has 15 residues. V shed 7 bases and J shed 2 bases, with 15 bases lying between them.

This TCR came from a man aged 50 or older with Graves' hyperthyroidism. The sequenced sample was blood. The V and J genes are TRBV2 and TRBJ2-1; tentative D call: TRBD2 (6 bases). The CDR3 sequence is CASTTAGQPYNEQFF. CDR3 sequence (DNA): TGTGCCAGCACTACAGCGGGCCAACCCTACAATGAGCAGTTCTTC.